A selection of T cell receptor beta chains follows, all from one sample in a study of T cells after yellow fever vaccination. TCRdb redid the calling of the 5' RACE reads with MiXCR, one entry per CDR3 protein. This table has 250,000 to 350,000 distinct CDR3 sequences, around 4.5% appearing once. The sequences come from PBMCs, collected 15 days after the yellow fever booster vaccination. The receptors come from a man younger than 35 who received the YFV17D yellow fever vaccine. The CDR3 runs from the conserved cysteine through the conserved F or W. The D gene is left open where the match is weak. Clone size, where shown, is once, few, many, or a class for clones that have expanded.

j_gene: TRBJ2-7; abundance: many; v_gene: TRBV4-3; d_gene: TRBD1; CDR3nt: TGCGCCAGCAGCCAAGACCCCCAGGGGGCCTACGAGCAGTACTTC; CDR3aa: CASSQDPQGAYEQYF
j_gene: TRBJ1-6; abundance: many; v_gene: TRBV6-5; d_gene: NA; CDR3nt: TGTGCCAGCAGTTACTCGACAGGAGTCAATTCACCCCTCCACTTT; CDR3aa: CASSYSTGVNSPLHF
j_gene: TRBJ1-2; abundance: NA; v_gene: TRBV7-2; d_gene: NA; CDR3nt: TGTGCCAGCAGCCCCCGGCGCCCTCTCGGCTATGGCTACACCTTC; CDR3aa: CASSPRRPLGYGYTF
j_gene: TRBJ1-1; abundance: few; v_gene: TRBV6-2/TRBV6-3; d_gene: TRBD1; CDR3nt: TGTGCCAGCAGCCCTCCCGGGACAGGGGTCAGGACTGAAGCTTTCTTT; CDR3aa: CASSPPGTGVRTEAFF
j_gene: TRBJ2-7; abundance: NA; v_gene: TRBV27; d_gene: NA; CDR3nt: TGTGCCAGCAGTTTATTAGGGGGCTCCTACGAGCAGTACTTC; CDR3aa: CASSLLGGSYEQYF
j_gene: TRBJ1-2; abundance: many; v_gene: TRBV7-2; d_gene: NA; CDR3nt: TGTGCCAGCAGCTTATTTGAGGGCGGAGGCTACACCTTC; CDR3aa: CASSLFEGGGYTF
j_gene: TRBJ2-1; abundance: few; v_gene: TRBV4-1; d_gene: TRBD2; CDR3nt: TGCGCCAGCAGCCAAGGCGGGGGGGCTTCAAATGAGCAGTTCTTC; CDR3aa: CASSQGGGASNEQFF
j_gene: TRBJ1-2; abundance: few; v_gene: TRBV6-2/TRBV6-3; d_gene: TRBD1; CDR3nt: TGTGCCAGCAGTTACCCAGGACAGGGAGGAAGGAACTATGGCTACACCTTC; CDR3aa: CASSYPGQGGRNYGYTF
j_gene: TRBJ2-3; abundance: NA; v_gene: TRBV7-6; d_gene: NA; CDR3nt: TGTGCCAGCAGCTTAGAAGGACGGACTACAGATACGCAGTATTTT; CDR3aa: CASSLEGRTTDTQYF
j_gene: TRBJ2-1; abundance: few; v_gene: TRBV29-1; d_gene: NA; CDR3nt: TGCACCTCTAATAAGGGGGACAATGAGCAGTTCTTC; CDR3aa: CTSNKGDNEQFF
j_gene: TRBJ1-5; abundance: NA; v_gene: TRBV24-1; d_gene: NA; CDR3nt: TGTGCCACCAGTGATGGGACCTTAAAACTCCAGCATTTT; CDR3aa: CATSDGTLKLQHF
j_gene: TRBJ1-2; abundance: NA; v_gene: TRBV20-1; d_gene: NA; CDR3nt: TGCAGTGCTAGATATGGGAGCTATGGCTACACCTTC; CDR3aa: CSARYGSYGYTF
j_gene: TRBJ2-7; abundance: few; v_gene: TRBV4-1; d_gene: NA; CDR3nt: TGCGCCAGCAGCCTGGGGCTCGAGTACTACGAGCAGTACTTC; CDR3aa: CASSLGLEYYEQYF
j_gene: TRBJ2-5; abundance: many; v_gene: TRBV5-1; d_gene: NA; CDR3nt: TGCGCCAGCAGCTTTGACCAAACCACCAACCAAGAGACCCAGTACTTC; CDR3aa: CASSFDQTTNQETQYF
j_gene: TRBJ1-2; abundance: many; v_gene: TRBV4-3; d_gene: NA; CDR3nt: TGCGCCAGCAGCCAAGATGGGGGGCCGGGATACTATGGCTACACCTTC; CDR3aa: CASSQDGGPGYYGYTF
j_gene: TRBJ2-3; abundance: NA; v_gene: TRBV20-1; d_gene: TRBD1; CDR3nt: TGCAGTGCTAGAAGACCCTTGGGACAGGGGACCACAGATACGCAGTATTTT; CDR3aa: CSARRPLGQGTTDTQYF
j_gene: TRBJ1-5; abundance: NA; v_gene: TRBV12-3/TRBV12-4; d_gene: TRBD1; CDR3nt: TGTGCCAGCAGTTTTAGATGGGGACAGTTCGGTCAGCCCCAGCATTTT; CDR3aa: CASSFRWGQFGQPQHF
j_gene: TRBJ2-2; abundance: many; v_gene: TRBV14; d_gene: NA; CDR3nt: TGTGCCAGCAGCCAGGCTCACACCGGGGAGCTGTTTTTT; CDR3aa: CASSQAHTGELFF
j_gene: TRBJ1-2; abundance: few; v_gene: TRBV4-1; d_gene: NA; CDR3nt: TGCGCCAGCAGCCAAGATTACGTCGGGGGCCATAACTATGGCTACACCTTC; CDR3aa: CASSQDYVGGHNYGYTF
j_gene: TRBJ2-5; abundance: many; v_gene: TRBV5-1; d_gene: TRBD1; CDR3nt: TGCGCCAGCAGCTTGGAACCAGGGGGCCTCCAAGAGACCCAGTACTTC; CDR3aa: CASSLEPGGLQETQYF
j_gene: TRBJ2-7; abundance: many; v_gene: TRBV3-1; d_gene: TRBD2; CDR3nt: TGTGCCAGCAGCCAAGGGGGGGGTTCCTACGAGCAGTACTTC; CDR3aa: CASSQGGGSYEQYF
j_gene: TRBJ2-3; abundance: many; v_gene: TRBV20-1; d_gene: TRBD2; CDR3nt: TGCAGCAAGCGGGGGGGCACAGATACGCAGTATTTT; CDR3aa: CSKRGGTDTQYF
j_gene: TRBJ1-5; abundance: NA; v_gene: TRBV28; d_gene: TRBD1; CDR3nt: TGTGCCAGCAGCGATAATCCCGTGGTCAGGGGGCCTCATCAGCCCCAGCATTTT; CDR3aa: CASSDNPVVRGPHQPQHF